This T cell receptor beta chain appears in the sequencing data of a study of OX40 agonist ivuxolimab in advanced cancers. Whole-study context: Recorded diagnoses for dose-escalation patients were hepatocellular carcinoma, melanoma, renal cell or head and neck cancer. Having had anti-PD-1, anti-PD-L1 or anti-CTLA-4 therapy before was allowed, and approximately 40% had some. Findings and caveats of the study: Expanded clones were, on average, more numerous in CD8+ T cells than in CD4+.

For this clone: Antigen unknown.

This CDR3 has 13 amino acids. CDR1 is SNHLY, CDR2 FYNNEI, per germline. Trimming stripped 11 bases from V and 3 bases from J, with 16 bases between. The method was immunoSEQ multiplex PCR; TCRdb's version includes in-frame clones alone and lacks a portion of them. The table shows approximately 35,000 clones, with roughly 74% occurring only once. The V call is TRBV2, the J call TRBJ1-2, with D possibly being TRBD1 (6 bases). Sequencing used CD4+ or CD8+ T cells sorted from blood, obtained in a trial of the OX40 agonist ivuxolimab. This TCR was recovered from an adult with an advanced solid tumor such as melanoma, head and neck, liver or kidney cancer. CDR3 sequence: CASLVGAYYGYTF. The CDR3 DNA reads as TGTGCCTCTCTGGTGGGGGCCTACTATGGCTACACCTTC. The complete variable domain, with remaining parts taken from reference TRBV2 and TRBJ1-2, reads EPEVTQTPSHQVTQMGQEVILRCVPISNHLYFYWYRQILGQKVEFLVSFYNNEISEKSEIFDDQFSVERPDGSNFTLKIRSTKLEDSAMYFCASLVGAYYGYTFGSGTRLTVV.